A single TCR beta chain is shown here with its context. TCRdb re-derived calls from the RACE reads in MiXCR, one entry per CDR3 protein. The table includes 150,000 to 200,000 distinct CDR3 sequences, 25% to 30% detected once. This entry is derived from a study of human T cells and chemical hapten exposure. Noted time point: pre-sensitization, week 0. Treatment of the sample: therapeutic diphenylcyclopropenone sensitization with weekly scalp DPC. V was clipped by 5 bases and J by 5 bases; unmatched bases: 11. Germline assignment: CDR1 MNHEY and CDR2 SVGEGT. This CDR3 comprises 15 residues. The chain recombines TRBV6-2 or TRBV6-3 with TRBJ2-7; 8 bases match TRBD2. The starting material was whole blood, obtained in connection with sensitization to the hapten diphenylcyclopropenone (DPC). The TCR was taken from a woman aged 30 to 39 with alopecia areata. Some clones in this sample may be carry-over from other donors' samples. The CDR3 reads CASSPGTSKNHEQYF. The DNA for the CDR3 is TGTGCCAGCAGTCCCGGGACTAGTAAAAACCACGAGCAGTACTTC.